This is a list of T cell receptor beta chains from one sample in a study of shared clonotypes between healthy human individuals. Method: immunoSEQ multiplex PCR; TCRdb's copy keeps in-frame clones and lacks some. Among around 2,000,000 clones listed, about 95% were seen once. Sequencing input: naive CD8+ T cells sorted from blood. The source of these receptors is a man younger than 30 in good health. Each CDR3 is given with its conserved first and last residue. The D gene is left open where the match is weak. Size is omitted from some rows. Given values are once, few, many or a class for expanded clones.

v_call	j_call	d_call	clone_size	cdr3_aa	cdr3_nt
TRBV5-4	TRBJ1-2	.	.	CASSLAYGVYGYTF	TGTGCCAGCAGCTTGGCGTACGGGGTCTATGGCTACACCTTC
TRBV30	TRBJ1-1	TRBD1	.	CACHGLTGDTEAFF	TGTGCCTGCCATGGGTTGACAGGGGACACTGAAGCTTTCTTT
TRBV27	TRBJ2-7	TRBD1	.	CASSLSAGGPLAYEQYF	TGTGCCAGCAGTTTATCTGCAGGGGGCCCTTTGGCCTACGAGCAGTACTTC
TRBV2	TRBJ1-5	TRBD1	.	CASSEVGQAPQHF	TGTGCCAGCAGTGAAGTAGGACAGGCGCCCCAGCATTTT
TRBV4-1	TRBJ2-7	.	.	CASSQDRGGYYEQYF	TGCGCCAGCAGCCAAGACCGTGGCGGCTACTACGAGCAGTACTTC
TRBV7-9	TRBJ2-3	.	.	CASSLQVQPRTDTQYF	TGTGCCAGCAGTCTACAGGTACAACCCCGGACAGATACGCAGTATTTT
TRBV9	TRBJ1-2	TRBD1	.	CASSEDRDNYGYTF	TGTGCCAGCAGCGAGGACAGGGATAACTATGGCTACACCTTC
TRBV4-1	TRBJ2-1	TRBD2	.	CASSPRLAGEDNEQFF	TGCGCCAGCAGCCCCCGACTAGCGGGGGAGGACAATGAGCAGTTCTTC
TRBV5-4	TRBJ2-7	TRBD1	.	CASSPGTGNEQYF	TGTGCCAGCAGCCCCGGGACAGGGAACGAGCAGTACTTC
TRBV6-1	TRBJ2-7	TRBD1	.	CASSEGDRIYEQYF	TGTGCCAGCAGTGAAGGGGACAGGATTTACGAGCAGTACTTC
TRBV19	TRBJ1-1	.	.	CASSITLNTEAFF	TGTGCCAGTAGTATAACGTTAAACACTGAAGCTTTCTTT
TRBV5-4	TRBJ1-5	.	.	CASSFGENQPQHF	TGTGCCAGCAGCTTTGGGGAGAATCAGCCCCAGCATTTT
TRBV2	TRBJ2-7	TRBD1	.	CASRALTGGADYEQYF	TGTGCCAGCAGGGCCCTAACAGGGGGCGCGGACTACGAGCAGTACTTC
TRBV4-1	TRBJ2-7	.	.	CASSHASGFSYEQYF	TGCGCCAGCAGCCATGCTTCAGGCTTCTCCTACGAGCAGTACTTC
TRBV27	TRBJ1-1	.	.	CASRVGPITEAFF	TGTGCCAGCCGAGTTGGCCCGATCACTGAAGCTTTCTTT
TRBV2	TRBJ2-5	TRBD1	.	CASSDGGTGGQETQYF	TGTGCCAGCAGTGACGGAGGGACAGGGGGCCAAGAGACCCAGTACTTC
TRBV27	TRBJ1-2	TRBD1	.	CASSLTSSGGVYYGYTF	TGTGCCAGCAGTTTAACGTCTTCAGGGGGCGTTTACTATGGCTACACCTTC
TRBV28	TRBJ2-7	.	.	CASSPRSSYEQYF	TGTGCCAGCAGTCCTAGGTCCTCCTACGAGCAGTACTTC
TRBV7-2	TRBJ2-5	TRBD2	.	CASSLGYGGGWAQYF	TGTGCCAGCAGCTTAGGGTACGGCGGGGGGTGGGCCCAGTACTTC
TRBV18	TRBJ2-7	.	.	CASSPETGSSYEQYF	TGTGCCAGCTCACCAGAAACAGGGAGCTCCTACGAGCAGTACTTC
TRBV6-1	TRBJ1-5	.	once	CASSEWVPASNQPQHF	TGTGCCAGCAGTGAATGGGTCCCCGCCTCAAATCAGCCCCAGCATTTT
TRBV7-9	TRBJ2-5	.	.	CASSLGGASGLQETQYF	TGTGCCAGCAGCTTAGGGGGGGCTAGCGGACTCCAAGAGACCCAGTACTTC
TRBV7-9	TRBJ2-2	TRBD1	.	CASSAGTDANTGELFF	TGTGCCAGCAGCGCTGGGACAGATGCGAACACCGGGGAGCTGTTTTTT
TRBV10-3	TRBJ2-7	TRBD1	once	CAISEWDRGREEQYF	TGTGCCATCAGCGAATGGGACAGGGGGCGCGAAGAGCAGTACTTC
TRBV7-9	TRBJ1-1	TRBD1	.	CASSWTGFSEAFF	TGTGCCAGCAGCTGGACAGGGTTCTCTGAAGCTTTCTTT
TRBV6-5	TRBJ2-5	TRBD1	.	CASSSDRGEETQYF	TGTGCCAGCAGTTCGGACAGGGGCGAAGAGACCCAGTACTTC
TRBV7-8	TRBJ2-7	TRBD2	.	CASSFSGGVFYEQYF	TGTGCCAGCAGCTTTAGCGGGGGCGTCTTCTACGAGCAGTACTTC
TRBV7-6	TRBJ2-2	.	.	CASSLMRGELRELFF	TGTGCCAGCAGCTTAATGAGGGGGGAATTGCGGGAGCTGTTTTTT
TRBV13	TRBJ2-1	TRBD1	.	CASSLEGAEEYNEQFF	TGTGCCAGCAGCTTAGAGGGGGCGGAGGAATACAATGAGCAGTTCTTC
TRBV5-6	TRBJ2-7	TRBD2	.	CASSFRLAGGYEQYF	TGTGCCAGCAGCTTTCGACTAGCGGGGGGTTACGAGCAGTACTTC
TRBV6-5	TRBJ1-2	TRBD1	.	CASSYSTGGNYGYTF	TGTGCCAGCAGTTACTCCACAGGGGGAAACTATGGCTACACCTTC
TRBV4-1	TRBJ2-1	.	.	CASSQVAGSSYNEQFF	TGCGCCAGCAGCCAAGTGGCGGGGAGCTCCTACAATGAGCAGTTCTTC
TRBV13	TRBJ2-3	TRBD2	.	CASSSQLAGSTDTQYF	TGTGCCAGCAGCTCCCAACTAGCGGGGAGCACAGATACGCAGTATTTT
TRBV7-8	TRBJ1-1	.	.	CASSLSPRVVPEAFF	TGTGCCAGCAGCTTAAGCCCCAGGGTGGTTCCTGAAGCTTTCTTT
TRBV6-1	TRBJ2-3	.	.	CASSDPLGAADTQYF	TGTGCCAGCAGTGACCCCTTGGGGGCCGCGGATACGCAGTATTTT
TRBV6-6	TRBJ1-5	.	.	CASSYSGWEPQHF	TGTGCCAGCAGTTACTCGGGGTGGGAGCCCCAGCATTTT
TRBV4-1	TRBJ2-1	TRBD1	.	CASSQVTGGSYEQFF	TGCGCCAGCAGCCAAGTTACAGGGGGGTCGTATGAGCAGTTCTTC
TRBV27	TRBJ1-1	TRBD1	.	CASSPRQGLRTEAFF	TGTGCCAGCAGTCCCCGACAGGGGTTGCGCACTGAAGCTTTCTTT
TRBV6-5	TRBJ2-1	.	.	CASSLLDSTNEQFF	TGTGCCAGCAGCTTACTCGACAGTACCAATGAGCAGTTCTTC
TRBV29-1	TRBJ2-1	.	.	CSVEGGTIAPYNEQFF	TGCAGCGTTGAAGGGGGGACCATAGCCCCCTACAATGAGCAGTTCTTC